These T cell receptor beta chains were read from a single sample in a study of blood T cells in healthy people across ages. TCRdb reprocessed the 5' RACE reads with MiXCR, giving one entry per CDR3 protein. The sample has about 970,000 distinct CDR3 sequences; just over 50% are singletons. The sequenced material came from blood. These receptors came from a woman aged 55 to 70 in good health. Each CDR3 is given with its conserved first and last residue. A D gene is named only where the DNA matches it firmly. Clone size appears in some rows only: once, few, many, or a class for an expanded clone.

few	TRBJ2-3	TRBD2	TRBV4-3	CASSQDLAGSETDTQYF	TGCGCCAGCAGCCAAGACCTAGCGGGTTCAGAAACAGATACGCAGTATTTT
few	TRBJ1-3	.	TRBV5-1	CASSPGQPGNTIYF	TGCGCCAGCAGCCCTGGACAACCCGGAAACACCATATATTTT
.	TRBJ1-1	.	TRBV29-1	CSLGGSNGAFF	TGCAGCCTGGGGGGGTCTAATGGAGCTTTCTTT
few	TRBJ2-1	TRBD2	TRBV15	CATSLAGGSYNEQFF	TGTGCCACCAGCTTAGCGGGAGGGTCCTACAATGAGCAGTTCTTC
.	TRBJ2-7	TRBD2	TRBV7-9	CASSSNRGAGPYYEQYF	TGTGCCAGCAGCTCAAATCGGGGAGCGGGACCCTACTACGAGCAGTACTTC
.	TRBJ2-1	.	TRBV20-1	CSARVPSQSSYNEQFF	TGCAGTGCTAGAGTTCCTAGCCAGAGCTCCTACAATGAGCAGTTCTTC
few	TRBJ2-7	TRBD2	TRBV7-2	CASSPGLVYNEQYF	TGTGCCAGCAGCCCCGGACTAGTGTACAATGAGCAGTACTTC
few	TRBJ2-1	TRBD2	TRBV7-9	CASSYSGLAGVRSYNEQFF	TGTGCCAGCAGCTATTCGGGACTAGCGGGAGTTCGGTCCTACAATGAGCAGTTCTTC
few	TRBJ2-1	.	TRBV20-1	CSARVKDEQFF	TGCAGTGCTAGAGTTAAGGATGAGCAGTTCTTC
few	TRBJ2-5	.	TRBV20-1	CSVPVGGAKKTQYF	TGCAGTGTTCCGGTAGGGGGGGCTAAAAAGACCCAGTACTTC
.	TRBJ2-3	TRBD2	TRBV24-1	CATSDFGTTTDTQYF	TGTGCCACCAGTGATTTTGGGACTACCACAGATACGCAGTATTTT
few	TRBJ2-5	.	TRBV4-1	CASSQDRELPETQYF	TGCGCCAGCAGCCAAGACAGGGAGCTCCCCGAGACCCAGTACTTC
.	TRBJ2-1	TRBD2	TRBV29-1	CSVGRGPTSGRAFKNEQFF	TGCAGCGTTGGTCGGGGTCCGACTAGCGGGAGGGCCTTTAAGAATGAGCAGTTCTTC
.	TRBJ2-3	.	TRBV28	CASNSPPGLTDTQYF	TGTGCCAGCAACAGCCCCCCGGGCCTTACAGATACGCAGTATTTT
many	TRBJ2-5	.	TRBV7-2	CASSLAFMLETQYF	TGTGCCAGCAGCTTAGCTTTCATGTTAGAGACCCAGTACTTC
.	TRBJ1-4	.	TRBV4-1	CASSQEFWGARSEKLFF	TGCGCCAGCAGCCAAGAATTTTGGGGGGCGCGGAGTGAAAAACTGTTTTTT
.	TRBJ2-5	TRBD2	TRBV19	CVSSSIGATSGSPGEQYF	TGTGTCAGTAGTTCAATAGGGGCTACTAGCGGGAGCCCCGGTGAGCAGTACTTC
.	TRBJ2-7	TRBD2	TRBV5-1	CASSSYSGNYEQYF	TGCGCCAGCAGCTCCTATAGCGGGAACTACGAGCAGTACTTC
few	TRBJ1-1	.	TRBV7-2	CASSFGGANTEAFF	TGTGCCAGCAGCTTCGGGGGGGCGAACACTGAAGCTTTCTTT
few	TRBJ1-6	.	TRBV6-6	CASSYSVVDSNSPLHF	TGTGCCAGCAGTTACTCGGTGGTGGACAGCAATTCACCCCTCCACTTT
.	TRBJ1-1	.	TRBV2	CASSEARAFF	TGTGCCAGCAGTGAAGCGCGAGCTTTCTTT
.	TRBJ1-2	TRBD1	TRBV20-1	CSAGTKGQGSYGYTF	TGCAGTGCTGGTACAAAAGGACAGGGCAGCTATGGCTACACCTTC
.	TRBJ2-7	.	TRBV9	CASSVATGPLYEQYF	TGTGCCAGCAGCGTAGCAACAGGCCCACTCTACGAGCAGTACTTC
.	TRBJ2-5	.	TRBV28	CASSLARAMVRGHEQYF	TGTGCCAGCAGTTTAGCCAGGGCGATGGTCCGGGGACATGAGCAGTACTTC
.	TRBJ1-5	.	TRBV5-1	CASAERQGNQPQHF	TGCGCCAGCGCTGAAAGGCAGGGCAATCAGCCCCAGCATTTT
.	TRBJ2-7	.	TRBV6-1	CASSEMGVRAYEQYF	TGTGCCAGCAGTGAGATGGGGGTGAGGGCCTACGAGCAGTACTTC
few	TRBJ2-7	TRBD1	TRBV19	CASSRLPGTGVYEQYF	TGTGCCAGTTCCCGTCTCCCCGGGACAGGGGTTTACGAGCAGTACTTC
few	TRBJ2-7	.	TRBV27	CASSLRAGPYEQYF	TGTGCCAGCAGTTTGAGGGCGGGCCCCTACGAGCAGTACTTC
.	TRBJ2-7	TRBD1	TRBV30	CAWSGGTGDPYEQYF	TGTGCCTGGAGTGGAGGTACAGGGGACCCCTACGAGCAGTACTTC
.	TRBJ2-7	.	TRBV4-1	CASSQGAWSSYEQYF	TGCGCCAGCAGCCAAGGGGCTTGGAGCTCCTACGAGCAGTACTTC
once	TRBJ2-1	TRBD1	TRBV7-9	CASSPSPGQGYNEQFF	TGTGCCAGCAGCCCATCGCCGGGACAGGGATACAATGAGCAGTTCTTC
.	TRBJ2-7	.	TRBV7-9	CASSSTSSHYEQYF	TGTGCCAGCAGCTCGACTAGTTCCCACTACGAGCAGTACTTC
few	TRBJ2-1	.	TRBV20-1	CSARNPRDYSYNEQFF	TGCAGTGCGAGAAACCCCCGGGATTACTCCTACAATGAGCAGTTCTTC
.	TRBJ1-2	.	TRBV5-1	CASSPADSYGGYTF	TGCGCCAGCTCCCCGGCGGATTCCTATGGGGGCTACACCTTC
few	TRBJ2-1	TRBD2	TRBV20-1	CSAREGLAGIQFF	TGCAGTGCTAGAGAGGGTCTAGCGGGAATCCAGTTCTTC
few	TRBJ1-2	.	TRBV27	CASSKAGGTYGYTF	TGTGCCAGCAGTAAGGCAGGAGGGACTTATGGCTACACCTTC
many	TRBJ2-5	.	TRBV18	CASSPGYQETQYF	TGTGCCAGCTCACCAGGGTACCAAGAGACCCAGTACTTC
many	TRBJ2-7	TRBD2	TRBV29-1	CSVLAGGSYEQYF	TGCAGCGTTTTAGCGGGAGGGTCCTACGAGCAGTACTTC
.	TRBJ1-2	.	TRBV7-9	CVSSVGQAYGYTF	TGTGTCAGCAGCGTAGGGCAAGCCTATGGCTACACCTTC
.	TRBJ2-3	TRBD2	TRBV28	CASIGTTGVADTQYF	TGTGCCAGCATTGGGACTACCGGCGTTGCAGACACGCAGTATTTT